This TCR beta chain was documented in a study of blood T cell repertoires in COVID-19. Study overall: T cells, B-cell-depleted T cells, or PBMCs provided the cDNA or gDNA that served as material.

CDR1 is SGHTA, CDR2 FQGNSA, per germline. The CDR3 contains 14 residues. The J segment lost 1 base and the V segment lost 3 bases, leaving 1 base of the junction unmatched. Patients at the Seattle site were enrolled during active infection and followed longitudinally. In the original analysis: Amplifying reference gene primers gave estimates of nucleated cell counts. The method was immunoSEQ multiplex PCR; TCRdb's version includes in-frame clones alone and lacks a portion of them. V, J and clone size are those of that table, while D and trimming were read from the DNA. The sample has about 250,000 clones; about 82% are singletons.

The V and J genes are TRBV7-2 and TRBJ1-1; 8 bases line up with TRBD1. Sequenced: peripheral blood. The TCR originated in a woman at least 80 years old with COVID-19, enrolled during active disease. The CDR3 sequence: CASSLGQENTEAFF. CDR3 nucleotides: TGTGCCAGCAGCTTGGGACAGGAGAACACTGAAGCTTTCTTT.